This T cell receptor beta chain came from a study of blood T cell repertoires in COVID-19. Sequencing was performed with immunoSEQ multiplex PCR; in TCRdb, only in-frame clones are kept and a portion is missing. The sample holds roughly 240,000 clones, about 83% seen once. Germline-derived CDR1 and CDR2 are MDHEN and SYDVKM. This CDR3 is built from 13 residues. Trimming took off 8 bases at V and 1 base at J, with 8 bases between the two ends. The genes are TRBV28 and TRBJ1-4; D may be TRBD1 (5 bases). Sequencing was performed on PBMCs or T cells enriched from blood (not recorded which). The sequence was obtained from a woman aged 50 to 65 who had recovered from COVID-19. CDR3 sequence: CASGGVTNEKLFF. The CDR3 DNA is TGTGCCAGCGGAGGGGTAACTAATGAAAAACTGTTTTTT.